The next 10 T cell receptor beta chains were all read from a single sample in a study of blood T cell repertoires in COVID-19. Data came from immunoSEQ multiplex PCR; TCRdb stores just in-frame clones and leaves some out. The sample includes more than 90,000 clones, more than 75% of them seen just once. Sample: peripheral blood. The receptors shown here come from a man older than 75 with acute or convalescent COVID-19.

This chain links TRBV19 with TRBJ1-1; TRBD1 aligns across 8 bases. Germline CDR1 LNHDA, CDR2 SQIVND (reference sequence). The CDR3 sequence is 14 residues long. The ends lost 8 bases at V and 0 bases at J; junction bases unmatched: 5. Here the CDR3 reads CASGDRTLNTEAFF. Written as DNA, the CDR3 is TGTGCCAGTGGGGACAGGACATTGAACACTGAAGCTTTCTTT.

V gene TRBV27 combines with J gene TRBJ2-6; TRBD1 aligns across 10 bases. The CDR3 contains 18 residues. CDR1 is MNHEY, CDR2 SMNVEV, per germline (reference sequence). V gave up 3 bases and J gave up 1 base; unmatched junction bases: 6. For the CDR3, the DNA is TGTGCCAGCAGTTTCCCCCGGACAGGGGGTTCTGGGGCCAACGTCCTGACTTTC. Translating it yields CASSFPRTGGSGANVLTF. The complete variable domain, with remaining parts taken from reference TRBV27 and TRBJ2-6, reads EAQVTQNPRYLITVTGKKLTVTCSQNMNHEYMSWYRQDPGLGLRQIYYSMNVEVTDKGDVPEGYKVSRKEKRNFPLILESPSPNQTSLYFCASSFPRTGGSGANVLTFGAGSRLTVL.

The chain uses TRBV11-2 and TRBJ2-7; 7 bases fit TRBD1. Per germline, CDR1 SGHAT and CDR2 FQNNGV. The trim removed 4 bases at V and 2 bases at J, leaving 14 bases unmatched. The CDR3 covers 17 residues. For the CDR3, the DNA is TGTGCCAGCAGCTCGACTTTCGGGACAGCTCGTCCCTACGAGCAGTACTTC. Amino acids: CASSSTFGTARPYEQYF.

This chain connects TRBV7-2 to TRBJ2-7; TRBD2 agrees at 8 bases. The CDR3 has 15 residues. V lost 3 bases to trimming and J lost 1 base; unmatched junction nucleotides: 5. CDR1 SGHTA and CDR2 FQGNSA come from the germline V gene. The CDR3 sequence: CASSLGGRRSYEQYF. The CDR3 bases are TGTGCCAGCAGCTTGGGCGGGAGGAGGTCCTACGAGCAGTACTTC.

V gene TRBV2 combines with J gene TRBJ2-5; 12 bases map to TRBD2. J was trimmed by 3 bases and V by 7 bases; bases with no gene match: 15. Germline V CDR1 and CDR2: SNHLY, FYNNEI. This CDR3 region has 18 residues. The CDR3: CASIFGATSGGGKETQYF. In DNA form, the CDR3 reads TGTGCCAGCATTTTTGGGGCGACTAGCGGGGGTGGAAAAGAGACCCAGTACTTC. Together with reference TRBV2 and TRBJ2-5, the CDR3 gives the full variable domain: EPEVTQTPSHQVTQMGQEVILRCVPISNHLYFYWYRQILGQKVEFLVSFYNNEISEKSEIFDDQFSVERPDGSNFTLKIRSTKLEDSAMYFCASIFGATSGGGKETQYFGPGTRLLVL.

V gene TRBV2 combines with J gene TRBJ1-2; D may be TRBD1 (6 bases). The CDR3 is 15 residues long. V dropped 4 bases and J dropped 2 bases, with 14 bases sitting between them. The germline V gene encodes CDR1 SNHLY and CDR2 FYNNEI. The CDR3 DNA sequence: TGTGCCAGCAGTGGAGGAGGGGGAGGGAACTATGGCTACACCTTC. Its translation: CASSGGGGGNYGYTF. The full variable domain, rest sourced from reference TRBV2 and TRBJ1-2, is EPEVTQTPSHQVTQMGQEVILRCVPISNHLYFYWYRQILGQKVEFLVSFYNNEISEKSEIFDDQFSVERPDGSNFTLKIRSTKLEDSAMYFCASSGGGGGNYGYTFGSGTRLTVV.

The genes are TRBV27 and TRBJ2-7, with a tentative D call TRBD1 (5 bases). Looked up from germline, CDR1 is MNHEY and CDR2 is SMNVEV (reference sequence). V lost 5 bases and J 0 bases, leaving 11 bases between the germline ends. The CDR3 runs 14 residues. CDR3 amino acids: CASSRTGSSYEQYF. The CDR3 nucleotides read TGTGCCAGCAGTCGTACAGGTAGCTCCTACGAGCAGTACTTC.

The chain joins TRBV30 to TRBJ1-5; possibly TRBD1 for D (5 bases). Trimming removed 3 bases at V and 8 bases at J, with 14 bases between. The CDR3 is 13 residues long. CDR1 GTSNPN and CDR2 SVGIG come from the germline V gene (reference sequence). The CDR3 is CAWSPSRGEPQHF. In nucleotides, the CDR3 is TGTGCCTGGAGCCCCTCTCGGGGGGAGCCCCAGCATTTT.

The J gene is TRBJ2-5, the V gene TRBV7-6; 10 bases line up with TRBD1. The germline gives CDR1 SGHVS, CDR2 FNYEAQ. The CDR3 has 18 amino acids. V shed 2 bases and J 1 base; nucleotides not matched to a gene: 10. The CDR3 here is CASSLPAHRDRGQETQYF. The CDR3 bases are TGTGCCAGCAGCTTACCAGCCCACCGGGACAGGGGCCAAGAGACCCAGTACTTC.

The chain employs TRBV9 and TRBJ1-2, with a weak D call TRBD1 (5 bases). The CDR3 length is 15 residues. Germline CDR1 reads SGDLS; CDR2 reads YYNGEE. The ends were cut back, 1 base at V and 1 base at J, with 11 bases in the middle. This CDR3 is CASSVRSGNNYGYTF. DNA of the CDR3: TGTGCCAGCAGCGTAAGGTCAGGGAATAACTATGGCTACACCTTC. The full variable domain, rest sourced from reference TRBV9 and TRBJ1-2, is DSGVTQTPKHLITATGQRVTLRCSPRSGDLSVYWYQQSLDQGLQFLIQYYNGEERAKGNILERFSAQQFPDLHSELNLSSLELGDSALYFCASSVRSGNNYGYTFGSGTRLTVV.